These T cell receptor beta chains were read from a single sample in a study of T cell repertoires in cytomegalovirus infection. TCRdb independently ran MiXCR on the reads; one entry per CDR3 protein. Counted here are approximately 280,000 distinct CDR3 sequences, roughly a fifth occurring once; the ten biggest clones make up approximately 19%. Antigens of these TCRs are unknown. Sequenced material: cultured PBMCs, taken from culture after CMV antigen stimulation. All receptors come from a human donor in good health (CMV status not recorded). Some clones in this sample may be carry-over from other donors' samples. CDR3s include the opening cysteine and the closing phenylalanine or tryptophan. The order of the fields is CDR3 length, clone size, V gene, D gene, J gene, CDR3 protein, CDR3 DNA. A D gene is named only where the DNA matches it firmly. A row's size may be missing; if present it is once, few, many or a size class.

11	few	TRBV6-6	-	TRBJ1-4	CASAGNEKLFF	TGTGCCAGCGCGGGTAATGAAAAACTGTTTTTT
14	few	TRBV28	TRBD1	TRBJ2-7	CASSQGGQTYEQYF	TGTGCCAGCAGCCAAGGGGGACAGACCTACGAGCAGTACTTC
13	few	TRBV7-6	TRBD2	TRBJ2-5	CASSFAGVETQYF	TGTGCCAGCAGCTTTGCGGGAGTGGAGACCCAGTACTTC
11	few	TRBV12-3/TRBV12-4	-	TRBJ1-1	CASSGIRGSYF	TGTGCCAGCAGCGGGATCCGGGGGTCCTACTTT
11	-	TRBV30	-	TRBJ1-1	CAWSGQSQEFF	TGTGCCTGGAGTGGCCAATCGCAGGAATTCTTT
13	few	TRBV7-8	-	TRBJ2-7	CASSLEETYEQYF	TGTGCCAGCAGCTTAGAGGAAACCTACGAGCAGTACTTC
15	many	TRBV11-3	-	TRBJ1-1	CASSSPWAGNTEAFF	TGTGCCAGCAGCTCACCTTGGGCGGGTAACACTGAAGCTTTCTTT
15	few	TRBV6-2/TRBV6-3	TRBD1	TRBJ1-5	CASRQGGLFNQPQHF	TGTGCCAGCAGGCAGGGGGGCCTTTTCAATCAGCCCCAGCATTTT
13	few	TRBV19	TRBD1	TRBJ1-2	CASSMTGRDGYTF	TGTGCCAGTAGTATGACAGGGCGAGATGGCTACACCTTC
13	-	TRBV6-8	-	TRBJ2-6	CASSRPGANVLTF	TGTGCCAGTTCAAGGCCTGGGGCCAACGTCCTGACTTTC
14	few	TRBV10-1	-	TRBJ2-1	CASSESTPRDEQFF	TGCGCCAGCAGTGAGTCGACTCCCAGGGATGAGCAGTTCTTC
16	few	TRBV5-1	-	TRBJ2-2	CASSRSVTKNTGELFF	TGCGCCAGCAGCCGGTCCGTGACAAAGAACACCGGGGAGCTGTTTTTT
14	-	TRBV27	-	TRBJ1-1	CASSLMGRLSEAFF	TGTGCCAGCAGTTTAATGGGGCGATTGAGTGAAGCTTTCTTT
14	few	TRBV28	-	TRBJ1-2	CASSLTRGSYGYTF	TGTGCCAGCAGCCTAACGAGGGGGAGCTATGGCTACACCTTC
14	-	TRBV27	-	TRBJ2-1	CASRDFPSYNEQFF	TGTGCCAGCCGGGACTTCCCCTCCTACAATGAGCAGTTCTTC
15	-	TRBV30	-	TRBJ2-5	CAWSPPQLRVETQYF	TGTGCCTGGAGTCCCCCCCAGCTCCGGGTAGAGACCCAGTACTTC
15	-	TRBV15	TRBD2	TRBJ2-3	CATSRASGRADTQYF	TGTGCCACCAGCAGAGCTAGCGGGAGAGCAGATACGCAGTATTTT
15	few	TRBV20-1	TRBD1	TRBJ1-5	CSARVFGTGNQPQHF	TGCAGTGCTAGAGTCTTCGGGACAGGAAATCAGCCCCAGCATTTT
15	few	TRBV6-5	TRBD1	TRBJ1-5	CASSSGQGASQPQHF	TGTGCCAGCAGTTCGGGACAGGGGGCAAGTCAGCCCCAGCATTTT
14	-	TRBV4-1	-	TRBJ2-1	CASSQGGSGGEQFF	TGCGCCAGCAGCCAGGGGGGCTCTGGTGGGGAGCAGTTCTTC
13	many	TRBV7-6	-	TRBJ1-2	CASSPGGADGYTF	TGTGCCAGCAGTCCTGGTGGTGCGGATGGCTACACCTTC
14	few	TRBV25-1	TRBD1	TRBJ2-7	CASSEGTGAYEQYF	TGTGCCAGCAGTGAAGGGACAGGGGCATACGAGCAGTACTTC
14	-	TRBV6-5	-	TRBJ1-2	CASSYSGGRDGYTF	TGTGCCAGCAGTTACTCGGGAGGGCGGGATGGCTACACCTTC
16	few	TRBV4-1	-	TRBJ2-5	CASSQGPTTIQETQYF	TGCGCCAGCAGCCAAGGCCCCACAACTATCCAAGAGACCCAGTACTTC
11	-	TRBV6-2/TRBV6-3	TRBD2	TRBJ2-1	CATGAGTEQFF	TGTGCCACCGGAGCGGGGACTGAGCAGTTCTTC
17	few	TRBV20-1	TRBD2	TRBJ2-1	CSARGPTLAETYNEQFF	TGCAGTGCTAGAGGACCCACACTAGCGGAAACCTACAATGAGCAGTTCTTC
15	-	TRBV12-5	-	TRBJ2-3	CASVPGGHSTDTQYF	TGTGCTAGTGTCCCTGGTGGGCACTCCACAGATACGCAGTATTTT